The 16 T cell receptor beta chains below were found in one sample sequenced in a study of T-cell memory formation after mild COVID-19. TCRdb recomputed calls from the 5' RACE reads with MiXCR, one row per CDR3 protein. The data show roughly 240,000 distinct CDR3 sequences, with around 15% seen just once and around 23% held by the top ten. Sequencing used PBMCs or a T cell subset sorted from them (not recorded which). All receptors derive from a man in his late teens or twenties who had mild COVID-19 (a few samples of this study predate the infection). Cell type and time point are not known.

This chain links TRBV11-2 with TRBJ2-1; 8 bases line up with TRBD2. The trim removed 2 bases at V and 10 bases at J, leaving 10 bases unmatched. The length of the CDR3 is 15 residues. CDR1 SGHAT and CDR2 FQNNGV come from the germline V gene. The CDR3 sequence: CASSLSPGTSTEQFF. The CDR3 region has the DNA TGTGCCAGCAGCTTATCCCCCGGGACTAGTACCGAGCAGTTCTTC.

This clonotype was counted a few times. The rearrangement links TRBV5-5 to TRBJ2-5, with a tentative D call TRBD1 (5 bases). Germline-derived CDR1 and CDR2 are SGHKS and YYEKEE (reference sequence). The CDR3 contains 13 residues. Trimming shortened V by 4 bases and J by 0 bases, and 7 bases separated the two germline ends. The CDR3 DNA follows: TGTGCCAGCAGCCAACAGGACCAAGAGACCCAGTACTTC. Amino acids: CASSQQDQETQYF. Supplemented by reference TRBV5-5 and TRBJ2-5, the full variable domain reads DAGVTQSPTHLIKTRGQQVTLRCSPISGHKSVSWYQQVLGQGPQFIFQYYEKEERGRGNFPDRFSARQFPNYSSELNVNALLLGDSALYLCASSQQDQETQYFGPGTRLLVL.

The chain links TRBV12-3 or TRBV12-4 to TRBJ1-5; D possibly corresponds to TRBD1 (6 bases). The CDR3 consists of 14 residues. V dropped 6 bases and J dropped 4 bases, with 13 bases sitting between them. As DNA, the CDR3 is TGTGCCAGCAGCGGACAGAACATTAATCAGCCCCAGCATTTT. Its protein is CASSGQNINQPQHF.

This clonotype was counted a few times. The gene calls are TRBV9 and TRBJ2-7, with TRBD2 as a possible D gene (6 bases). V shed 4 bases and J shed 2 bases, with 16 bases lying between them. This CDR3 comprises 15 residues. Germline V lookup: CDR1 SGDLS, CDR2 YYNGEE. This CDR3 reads CASSFRDSPTYEQYF. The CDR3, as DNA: TGTGCCAGCAGCTTCCGGGACTCCCCCACCTACGAGCAGTACTTC.

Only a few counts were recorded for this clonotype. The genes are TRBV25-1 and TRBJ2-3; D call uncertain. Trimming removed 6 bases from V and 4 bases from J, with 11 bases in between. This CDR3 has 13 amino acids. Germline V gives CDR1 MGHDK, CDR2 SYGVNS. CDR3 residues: CASSLRFSDTQYF. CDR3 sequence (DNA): TGTGCCAGCAGCCTAAGGTTTTCAGATACGCAGTATTTT. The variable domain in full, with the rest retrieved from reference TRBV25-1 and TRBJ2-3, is EADIYQTPRYLVIGTGKKITLECSQTMGHDKMYWYQQDPGMELHLIHYSYGVNSTEKGDLSSESTVSRIRTEHFPLTLESARPSHTSQYLCASSLRFSDTQYFGPGTRLTVL.

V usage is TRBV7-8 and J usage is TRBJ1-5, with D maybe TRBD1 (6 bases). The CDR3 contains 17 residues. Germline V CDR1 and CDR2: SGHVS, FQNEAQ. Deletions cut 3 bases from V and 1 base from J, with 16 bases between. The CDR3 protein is CASSLETGGLSNQPQHF. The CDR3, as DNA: TGTGCCAGCAGCTTGGAGACGGGGGGCCTGAGCAATCAGCCCCAGCATTTT.

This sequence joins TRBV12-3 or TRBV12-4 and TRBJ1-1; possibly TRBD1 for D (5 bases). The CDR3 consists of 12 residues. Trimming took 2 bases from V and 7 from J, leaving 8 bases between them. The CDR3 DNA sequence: TGTGCCAGCAGTTTAAGGGGCCTTGAAGCTTTCTTT. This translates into CASSLRGLEAFF.

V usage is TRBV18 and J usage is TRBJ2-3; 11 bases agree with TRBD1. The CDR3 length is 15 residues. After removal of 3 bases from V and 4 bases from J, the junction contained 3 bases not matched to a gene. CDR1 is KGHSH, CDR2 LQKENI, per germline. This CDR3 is CASSPGQGVADTQYF. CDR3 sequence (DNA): TGTGCCAGCTCACCGGGACAGGGGGTCGCAGATACGCAGTATTTT.

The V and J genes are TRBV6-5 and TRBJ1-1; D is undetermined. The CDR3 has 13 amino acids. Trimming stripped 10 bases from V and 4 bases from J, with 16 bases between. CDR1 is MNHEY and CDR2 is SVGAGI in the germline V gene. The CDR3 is CAIRRGSLTEAFF. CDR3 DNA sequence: TGTGCCATCAGACGGGGAAGTCTCACTGAAGCTTTCTTT.

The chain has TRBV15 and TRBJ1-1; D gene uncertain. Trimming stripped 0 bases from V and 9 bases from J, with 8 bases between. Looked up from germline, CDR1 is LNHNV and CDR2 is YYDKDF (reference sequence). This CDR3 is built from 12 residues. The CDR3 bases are TGTGCCACCAGCAGAGAGGGCGTTAAAGCTTTCTTT. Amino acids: CATSREGVKAFF.

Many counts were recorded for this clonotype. The CDR3 sequence: CASSPIGNEQFF. CDR3 DNA: TGTGCCAGCAGCCCGATCGGCAATGAGCAGTTCTTC. The V call is TRBV9, the J call TRBJ2-1; D ambiguous. The CDR3 is 12 amino acids. Trimming pared 4 bases from V and 6 bases from J, leaving 8 bases between. CDR1 and CDR2 from the germline V gene are SGDLS and YYNGEE.

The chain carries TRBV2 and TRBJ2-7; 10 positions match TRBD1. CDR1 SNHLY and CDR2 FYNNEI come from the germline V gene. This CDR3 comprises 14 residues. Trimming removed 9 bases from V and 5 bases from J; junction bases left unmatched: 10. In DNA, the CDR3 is TGTGCCAGTACCGGAGGGGACAGGGGTAACGAGCAGTACTTC. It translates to CASTGGDRGNEQYF. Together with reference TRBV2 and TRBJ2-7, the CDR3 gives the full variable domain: EPEVTQTPSHQVTQMGQEVILRCVPISNHLYFYWYRQILGQKVEFLVSFYNNEISEKSEIFDDQFSVERPDGSNFTLKIRSTKLEDSAMYFCASTGGDRGNEQYFGPGTRLTVT.

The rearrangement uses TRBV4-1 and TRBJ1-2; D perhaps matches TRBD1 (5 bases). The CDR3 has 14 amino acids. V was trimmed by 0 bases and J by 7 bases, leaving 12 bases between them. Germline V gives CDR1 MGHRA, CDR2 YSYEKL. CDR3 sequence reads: CASSQEWGEGGYTF. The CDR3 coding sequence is TGCGCCAGCAGCCAAGAGTGGGGGGAAGGTGGCTACACCTTC.

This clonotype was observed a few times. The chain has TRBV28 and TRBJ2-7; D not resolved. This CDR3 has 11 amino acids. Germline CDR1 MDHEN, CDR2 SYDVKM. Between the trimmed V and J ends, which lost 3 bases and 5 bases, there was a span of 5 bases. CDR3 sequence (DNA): TGTGCCAGCAGTTTCCTGAACGAGCAGTACGTC. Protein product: CASSFLNEQYV.

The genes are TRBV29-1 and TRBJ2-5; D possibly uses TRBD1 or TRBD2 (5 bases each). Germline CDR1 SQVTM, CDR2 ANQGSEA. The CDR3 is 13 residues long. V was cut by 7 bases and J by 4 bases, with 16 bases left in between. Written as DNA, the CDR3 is TGCAGCGAAGAGACACAGAGGGGAGAGACCCAGTACTTC. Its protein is CSEETQRGETQYF.

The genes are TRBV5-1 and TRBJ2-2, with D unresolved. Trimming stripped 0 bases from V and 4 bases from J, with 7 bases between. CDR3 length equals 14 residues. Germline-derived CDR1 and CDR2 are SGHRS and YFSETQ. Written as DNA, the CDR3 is TGCGCCAGCAGCTTGGGGACGGGCACCGGGGAGCTGTTTTTT. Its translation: CASSLGTGTGELFF.